The 22 T cell receptor beta chains below were found in one sample sequenced in a study of blood T cells in healthy people across ages (dated by TCRdb to the mid-2010s). Library prep was done by 5' RACE. The sequencer listed for this sample is Illumina HiSeq 2500. A second 7 to 11 cycle PCR used a sample-barcoded 5' primer and a J-beta primer mix. TCRdb reprocessing: public reads trimmed at Q25 with fastp, clones called with MiXCR, in-frame beta chains kept. All rows with the same CDR3 protein become a single entry with the most common DNA and genes. The sample profile shows 1.5 million to 2 million distinct CDR3 sequences; 25% to 30% of them were found once. The ten largest account for 6.5% to 8.5% of the sample. The sample comprised blood. The receptors shown here come from a woman in her thirties in good health.

The chain employs TRBV7-9 and TRBJ2-5; 10 bases align to TRBD2. V shed 1 base and J 0 bases; nucleotides not matched to a gene: 2. This CDR3 spans 16 amino acids. Looked up from germline, CDR1 is SEHNR and CDR2 is FQNEAQ (reference sequence). The CDR3 is CASSLGLAGYQETQYF. In DNA form, the CDR3 reads TGTGCCAGCAGCTTAGGACTAGCGGGTTACCAAGAGACCCAGTACTTC.

Ten or more counts support this clonotype. CDR3 loop: CASSYPGGPNEQYF. CDR3 nucleotide sequence: TGTGCCAGCAGTTACCCGGGGGGGCCTAACGAGCAGTACTTC. This chain uses TRBV6-6 with TRBJ2-7; TRBD2 aligns across 8 bases. Germline CDR1 and CDR2: MNHNY and SVGAGI (reference sequence). This CDR3 has 14 residues. V shed 2 bases and J 5 bases; nucleotides not matched to a gene: 5.

This sequence joins TRBV20-1 and TRBJ2-1; TRBD2 aligns across 11 bases. The CDR3 consists of 15 residues. Germline trimming cut 5 bases from V and 7 bases from J; bases unmatched to any gene: 10. Germline assignment: CDR1 DFQATT and CDR2 SNEGSKA (reference sequence). CDR3 residues: CSARDVLAGGNEQFF. CDR3 bases: TGCAGTGCTCGCGACGTTCTAGCGGGGGGAAATGAGCAGTTCTTC.

In its sample, this clonotype was seen a few times. The J gene is TRBJ1-2, the V gene TRBV6-2 or TRBV6-3; TRBD1 agrees at 7 bases. The germline V gene encodes CDR1 MNHEY and CDR2 SVGEGT. CDR3 length equals 15 residues. Trimming removed 6 bases from V and 2 bases from J; junction bases left unmatched: 9. The CDR3 nucleotides are TGTGCCAGCAGCCGCGACAGGGCTTGGAACTATGGCTACACCTTC. It codes for CASSRDRAWNYGYTF.

The table lists this clonotype with many counts. This sequence joins TRBV3-1 and TRBJ2-1; 9 bases map to TRBD2. Germline loops: CDR1 LGHDT, CDR2 YNNKEL (reference sequence). The CDR3 contains 18 residues. V gave up 3 bases and J gave up 0 bases; unmatched junction bases: 9. In nucleotides, the CDR3 is TGTGCCAGCAGCCAGAGATTACTAGCGGGTAACTCCTACAATGAGCAGTTCTTC. Its protein is CASSQRLLAGNSYNEQFF.

This chain connects TRBV7-2 to TRBJ2-7; no clear D. Germline V gene data show CDR1 as SGHTA and CDR2 as FQGNSA. The CDR3 loop spans 14 amino acids. Trimming took 3 bases from V and 2 from J, leaving 11 bases between them. CDR3 DNA sequence: TGTGCCAGCAGCTTTTCGAACAGTCCCTACGAGCAGTACTTC. Its protein is CASSFSNSPYEQYF.

The genes are TRBV6-1 and TRBJ1-6; no clear D gene. Deletions cut 2 bases from V and 6 bases from J, with 8 bases between. The V gene's germline CDR1 is MNHNS and CDR2 SASEGT. This CDR3 region has 14 residues. As DNA, the CDR3 is TGTGCCAGCAGTGAAAATAGGGTTAATTCACCCCTCCACTTT. It encodes CASSENRVNSPLHF.

V usage is TRBV7-3 and J usage is TRBJ2-2; the match to TRBD2 covers 8 bases. CDR3 length: 13 residues. Germline V lookup: CDR1 SGHTA, CDR2 FQGTGA. With 5 bases clipped from V and 7 bases from J, the junction kept 3 bases outside the gene matches. The CDR3 loop is CASSGTSGGELFF. The CDR3 nucleotides are TGTGCCAGCAGCGGTACTAGCGGCGGGGAGCTGTTTTTT.

With regard to this clonotype: A much larger clone is a single base away; this may be a read error. The chain recombines TRBV10-3 with TRBJ2-1; TRBD2 matches at 8 bases. The CDR3 has 16 amino acids. Germline-derived CDR1 and CDR2 are ENHRY and SYGVKD. Trimming took 0 bases from V and 6 from J; bases not matched to a gene: 7. The CDR3 coding sequence is TGTGCCATCAGTGAGTCCAGAGCGGGAGAGGCCAATGAGCAGTTCTTC. It translates to CAISESRAGEANEQFF.

The chain combines TRBV7-2 with TRBJ2-2, with 7 bases aligning to TRBD1. CDR1 SGHTA and CDR2 FQGNSA come from the germline V gene. CDR3 length equals 15 residues. J lost 4 bases, V lost 2 bases, and 4 bases had no gene match. CDR3: CASSLIGTVTGELFF. CDR3 nucleotides: TGTGCCAGCAGCTTAATCGGGACAGTCACCGGGGAGCTGTTTTTT.

This clonotype was seen more than once but under ten times. V gene TRBV29-1 combines with J gene TRBJ2-2; D is unclear. V shed 4 bases and J shed 5 bases, with 5 bases lying between them. CDR3 length: 11 residues. CDR1 is SQVTM, CDR2 ANQGSEA, per germline. In DNA, the CDR3 is TGCAGCGTTGGAAGGACCGGGGAGCTGTTTTTT. It yields the protein CSVGRTGELFF.

The rearrangement links TRBV7-2 to TRBJ2-3; TRBD2 aligns across 10 bases. This CDR3 spans 18 amino acids. V lost 5 bases to trimming and J lost 4 bases; unmatched junction nucleotides: 15. The V gene's germline CDR1 is SGHTA and CDR2 FQGNSA. CDR3 coding DNA: TGTGCCAGCAGCACAGCAGGGGTAGTAGCGGGAGGCCCAGATACGCAGTATTTT. Its translation: CASSTAGVVAGGPDTQYF.

The chain is built from TRBV12-3 or TRBV12-4 and TRBJ1-1; possibly TRBD1 for D (5 bases). Trimming left V 8 bases short and J 4 bases short, with 14 bases between. CDR3 length: 13 amino acids. The CDR3 is CASGLWGGTEAFF. The CDR3 DNA reads as TGTGCCAGCGGCCTATGGGGGGGCACTGAAGCTTTCTTT.

In this sample, this clonotype turned up a few times. The V call is TRBV12-3 or TRBV12-4, the J call TRBJ1-3; D unresolved. The CDR3 runs to 14 residues. The ends were cut back, 3 bases at V and 9 bases at J, with 15 bases in the middle. The CDR3 DNA sequence: TGTGCCAGCAGTTTTACGGGTGAAGACTCCACCATATATTTT. Translating it yields CASSFTGEDSTIYF.

This chain links TRBV7-2 with TRBJ1-6; D is undetermined. Trimming removed 2 bases at V and 9 bases at J, with 14 bases between. The CDR3 is made up of 15 amino acids. From germline, CDR1 is SGHTA and CDR2 FQGNSA. CDR3 residues: CASSLSGSTGSPLHF. Here the CDR3 DNA reads TGTGCCAGCAGCTTAAGTGGGTCTACGGGTTCACCCCTCCACTTT.

This clonotype has just a few counts. The chain recombines TRBV5-1 with TRBJ1-6; possible D gene TRBD1, 6 bases. This CDR3 has 17 amino acids. V gave up 4 bases and J gave up 7 bases, with 21 bases separating them. Germline values: CDR1 SGHRS, CDR2 YFSETQ. The CDR3 protein is CASSPGAGGPGNSPLHF. CDR3 DNA: TGCGCCAGCAGCCCAGGGGCGGGGGGCCCGGGGAATTCACCCCTCCACTTT.

This chain joins TRBV15 and TRBJ1-1, with D perhaps matching TRBD1 (5 bases). In germline, CDR1 is LNHNV, CDR2 YYDKDF (reference sequence). The CDR3 has 13 amino acids. The germline V and J ends were trimmed by 5 bases and 6 bases, with 13 bases remaining between them. CDR3 sequence: CATSRRQGSEAFF. For the CDR3, the DNA is TGTGCCACCAGCCGACGCCAGGGATCTGAAGCTTTCTTT.

This clonotype was detected only a few times. The rearrangement uses TRBV7-9 and TRBJ2-1; 11 positions match TRBD2. CDR3 length: 16 amino acids. Germline CDR1 reads SEHNR; CDR2 reads FQNEAQ (reference sequence). V lost 3 bases, J lost 8 bases, and 9 bases stayed unmatched. The CDR3 reads CASSFDLAGGIDEQFF. As DNA, the CDR3 is TGTGCCAGCAGCTTCGACCTAGCGGGAGGTATCGATGAGCAGTTCTTC.

The rearrangement links TRBV28 to TRBJ2-7, with 11 positions matching TRBD1. The germline gives CDR1 MDHEN, CDR2 SYDVKM. J was trimmed by 0 bases and V by 5 bases; bases with no gene match: 21. The CDR3 is 21 amino acids. The CDR3 spells CASSTASPRVRTGGVSYEQYF. CDR3 nucleotides: TGTGCCAGCAGTACCGCCTCCCCCCGGGTACGGACAGGGGGCGTCTCCTACGAGCAGTACTTC.

This clonotype was picked up a small number of times. This chain uses TRBV20-1 with TRBJ1-1, with D uncertain. Germline V gives CDR1 DFQATT, CDR2 SNEGSKA (reference sequence). The ends were cut back, 8 bases at V and 0 bases at J, with 7 bases in the middle. This CDR3 spans 11 amino acids. The DNA of the CDR3 is TGCAGTTTGGTGCTGAACACTGAAGCTTTCTTT. Translated, it gives CSLVLNTEAFF.

This clonotype showed up many times. The chain joins TRBV7-2 to TRBJ2-7; 13 bases map to TRBD2. J lost 5 bases, V lost 5 bases, and 3 bases had no gene match. There are 14 residues in the CDR3. From germline, CDR1 is SGHTA and CDR2 FQGNSA. In DNA, the CDR3 is TGTGCCAGCAGCATACTAGCGGGAGGGAACGAGCAGTACTTC. It specifies CASSILAGGNEQYF.

This clonotype came up a few times. The DNA of the CDR3 is TGTGCCAGCCCAGCGGGAGAATACCAGTACTTC. It is translated as CASPAGEYQYF. The chain couples TRBV7-9 to TRBJ2-5; TRBD2 agrees at 8 bases. There are 11 residues in the CDR3. Trimming at V came to 8 bases and at J to 10 bases, leaving 6 bases not matched to a gene. Germline loops: CDR1 SEHNR, CDR2 FQNEAQ (reference sequence).